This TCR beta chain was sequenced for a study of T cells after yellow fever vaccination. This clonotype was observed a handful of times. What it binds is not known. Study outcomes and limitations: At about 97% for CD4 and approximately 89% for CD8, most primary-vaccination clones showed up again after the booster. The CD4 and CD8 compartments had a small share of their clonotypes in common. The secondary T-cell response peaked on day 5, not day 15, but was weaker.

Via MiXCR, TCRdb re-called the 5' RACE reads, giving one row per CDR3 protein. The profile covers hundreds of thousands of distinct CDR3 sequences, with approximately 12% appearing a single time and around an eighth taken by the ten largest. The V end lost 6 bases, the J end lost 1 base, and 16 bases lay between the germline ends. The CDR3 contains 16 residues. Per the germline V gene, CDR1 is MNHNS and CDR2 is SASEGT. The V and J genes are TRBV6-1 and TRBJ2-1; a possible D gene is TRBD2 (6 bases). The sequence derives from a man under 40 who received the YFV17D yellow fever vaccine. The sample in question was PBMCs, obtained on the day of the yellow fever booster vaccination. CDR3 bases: TGTGCCAGCAGAAGGCATAGCGGTTCTTCCTACAATGAGCAGTTCTTC. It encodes CASRRHSGSSYNEQFF.